What follows describes a single TCR beta chain. Its antigen is unknown. The input lacks base qualities; no much larger clone sits a single base away. The library was obtained by 5' RACE. The sample was run on an Illumina HiSeq 2500. A second PCR of roughly 7 to 11 cycles was performed with a sample-barcoded 5' primer and a J-beta primer mix. A template-switch 5' adaptor carrying 12 random nucleotides introduced a unique molecular identifier onto each TCR beta cDNA molecule. At least 2.5 million CDR3-containing paired-end reads were obtained from each sample. First-strand cDNA was synthesized from all RNA with the Mint cDNA synthesis kit, primed by a TRBC-specific oligonucleotide. Following uracil-DNA glycosylase treatment, a first 18-cycle PCR with universal primers M1SS and BC2_uni_R was performed on all cDNA. Under the source paper's analysis protocol: Normalization of each sample was performed by random selection of 1 million high-quality reads, each carrying a distinct molecular identifier. Reads with shared molecular identifiers were discarded instead of being binned into consensus sequences. CDR3 identification, clonotype clustering and error correction used MiTCR with a Q25 quality threshold and the strictest error-elimination algorithm. Lower-bound total TCR beta diversity was estimated with a nonparametric unseen species model using Euler transformation. TCRdb applied fastp at Q25 and MiXCR to the public reads, then kept only in-frame beta chains. Under each unique CDR3 protein, matching rows form one entry showing the most common genes and DNA. None of the V and J calls come from the authors' own analysis; TCRdb made them. In all, the sample holds 540,000 or so distinct CDR3 sequences, and approximately 25% of those were seen once. Together, the top ten hold around 10% of the sample.

Donors were 30 to 45 systemically healthy Caucasian individuals from Russia aged roughly 6 to 90 years. Each donor gave around 9 milliliters of peripheral blood, collected into EDTA-treated Vacutainer tubes. Ficoll-Paque density-gradient centrifugation was used to isolate PBMCs, with at least 6.5 million per sample. Trizol reagent was used to extract total RNA from the PBMCs, yielding at least 5.5 micrograms per sample. The percentages of naive CD45RAhigh/CD27high T cells were determined by flow cytometry on a PBMC aliquot from every donor. The data belong to a study of blood T cells in healthy people across ages (dated by TCRdb to 2013 to 2016). Regarding the study in general: Template switching captured roughly one uniquely barcoded TCR beta cDNA molecule per two T cells in model experiments. Age-related changes in TCR beta repertoire diversity were measured in the study by deep sequencing normalized with unique cDNA molecular identifiers. Donors were grouped into four age groups: young (average roughly 15 years), middle-aged (39), aged (around 62) and long-lived (82). Using the same blood draw, the study looked at two additional independent replicas of 1 million unique cDNA reads for two donors, one aged 18 to 30 and the other aged 80 or older.

General findings and caveats noted by the study authors: Compared with the aged group, more naive CD4+ T cells, fewer expanded clones and increased TCR diversity were shown by the long-lived group, suggesting age selection. Bulk unsorted PBMC profiling prevented conclusive comparison of naive and antigen-experienced compartments. As age increased, observed TCR beta diversity per million T cells dropped in a roughly linear way, and a significant reduction was already evident by age 40. Observed TCR beta diversity correlated strongly with the percentage of naive T cells measured by flow cytometry. Estimates of total diversity based on one million sequenced T cells were regarded as lower bounds and as underestimates. Because donor CMV infection status was unknown, age-related changes in expanded clonotypes were potentially confounded.

The germline V end is reduced by 7 bases and the J end by 2 bases; junction bases left unmatched: 9. CDR1 and CDR2, per the germline V gene, are MDHEN and SYDVKM. Including cysteine and phenylalanine, the CDR3 has 16 amino acids. The sequence is cut down to CDR3 DNA, 48 bases in frame from base 1. The sample was also linked to a second study, of T cells of mothers and their children. From that second study: Nine systemically healthy Caucasian individuals, comprising three mothers and their six children, were included as donors. cDNA synthesis used all of the extracted RNA, with around 1.5 ug of RNA in each 15 ul reaction. In the second PCR, sample barcodes and 2-4 random nucleotides were introduced via the M1S primer. Each mother yielded over 10 million TCR beta CDR3 reads and each child about 3 million reads. In both related and unrelated pairs, thymic selection shapes the output of TCR recombination in a similar way, with inherited differences having only a minor effect. Normalized repertoire overlap was always slightly but never significantly higher in related than unrelated mother-child pairs. No persistent microchimeric T cell clones were detected, at a sensitivity of roughly 100 clones per million clonotypes. To look for features that set related mother-child pairs apart from unrelated individuals, the researchers ran deep NGS to compare the TCR beta repertoires of mothers and children. The mean age was about 37 +/- 4 years for the mothers and about 12 +/- 4 years for the children. Libraries were sequenced on Illumina HiSeq 2000 with 100+100 nt paired-end reads after adapter ligation with NEBNext reagents. To avoid cross-contamination, the mother libraries and the child libraries were prepared a month apart and sequenced in separate runs. Each donor had between about 450,000 and 2,100,000 distinct TCR beta clonotypes identified. Naive TCR beta clonotypes were estimated from low-frequency clonotypes matched to each donor's FACS-determined naive share, without sorting.

The sequence was collected from a boy aged 5-17 years in good health. The chain is made from TRBV28 and TRBJ2-4, with 9 bases aligning to TRBD1. Sample: blood. The bases are TGTGCCAGCACCCACCGGGACAGGGTAACCAAAAACATTCAGTACTTC. Translated, it reads CASTHRDRVTKNIQYF.